This T cell receptor beta chain comes out of a study of blood T cell repertoires in COVID-19. Study-level information: The United States, Italy and Spain provided the acute and convalescent COVID-19 samples. T cells, B-cell-depleted T cells, or PBMCs provided the cDNA or gDNA that served as material.

Original analysis: Nucleated cell counts were estimated from reference gene primer amplification. Assay used: immunoSEQ multiplex PCR; TCRdb lists only in-frame clones, some missing. From that table come the V and J calls and clone size; the DNA was used to work out D and trimming. The sample consists of approximately 130,000 clones, around 87% of them appearing once. CDR1 and CDR2 (germline): MNHEY, SVGAGI. Trimming cost V 0 bases and J 3 bases, with 6 bases left between them. The CDR3 spans 14 residues. This clone was recorded once. The sequencing input was peripheral blood. V gene TRBV6-5 combines with J gene TRBJ2-1; D not resolved. The clonotype comes from a woman between 50 and 59 years old with acute or convalescent COVID-19. Here the CDR3 reads CASSYSVNYNEQFF. The DNA for the CDR3 is TGTGCCAGCAGTTACTCCGTAAACTACAATGAGCAGTTCTTC.